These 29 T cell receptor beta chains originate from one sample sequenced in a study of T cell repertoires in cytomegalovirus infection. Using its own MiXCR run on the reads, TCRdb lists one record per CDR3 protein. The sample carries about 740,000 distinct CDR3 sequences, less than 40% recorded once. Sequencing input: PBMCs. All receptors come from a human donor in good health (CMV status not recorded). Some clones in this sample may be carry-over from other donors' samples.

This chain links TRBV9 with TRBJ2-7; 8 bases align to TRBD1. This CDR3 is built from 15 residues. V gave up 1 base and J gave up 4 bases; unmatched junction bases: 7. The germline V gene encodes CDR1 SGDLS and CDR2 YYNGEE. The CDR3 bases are TGTGCCAGCAGCGTAACAGGACAGGGTGGTTACGAGCAGTACTTC. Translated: CASSVTGQGGYEQYF.

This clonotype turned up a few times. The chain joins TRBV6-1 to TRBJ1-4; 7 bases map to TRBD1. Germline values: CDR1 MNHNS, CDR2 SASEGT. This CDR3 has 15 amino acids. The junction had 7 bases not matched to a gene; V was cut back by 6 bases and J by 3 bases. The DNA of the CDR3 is TGTGCCAGCAGCTACGACAGGGTTTCTAATGAAAAACTGTTTTTT. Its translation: CASSYDRVSNEKLFF.

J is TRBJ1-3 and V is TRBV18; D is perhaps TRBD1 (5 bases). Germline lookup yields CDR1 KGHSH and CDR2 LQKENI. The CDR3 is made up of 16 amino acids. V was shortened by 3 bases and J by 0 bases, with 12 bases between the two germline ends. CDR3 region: CASSPQTDSSGNTIYF. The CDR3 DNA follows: TGTGCCAGCTCACCCCAGACCGACAGCTCTGGAAACACCATATATTTT. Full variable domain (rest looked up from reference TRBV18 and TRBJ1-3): NAGVMQNPRHLVRRRGQEARLRCSPMKGHSHVYWYRQLPEEGLKFMVYLQKENIIDESGMPKERFSAEFPKEGPSILRIQQVVRGDSAAYFCASSPQTDSSGNTIYFGEGSWLTVV.

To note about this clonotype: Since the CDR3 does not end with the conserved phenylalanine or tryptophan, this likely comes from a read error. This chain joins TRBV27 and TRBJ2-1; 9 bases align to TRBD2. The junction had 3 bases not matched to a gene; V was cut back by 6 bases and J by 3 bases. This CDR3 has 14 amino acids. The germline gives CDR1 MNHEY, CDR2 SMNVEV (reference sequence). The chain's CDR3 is CASSQLAGYNEQFL. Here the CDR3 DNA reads TGTGCCAGCAGCCAACTAGCGGGCTACAATGAGCAGTTCTTA.

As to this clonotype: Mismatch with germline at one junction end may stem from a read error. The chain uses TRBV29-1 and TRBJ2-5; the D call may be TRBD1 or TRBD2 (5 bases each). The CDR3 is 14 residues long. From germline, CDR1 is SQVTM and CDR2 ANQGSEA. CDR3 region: CSGEIAGSEETQYF. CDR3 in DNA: TGCAGCGGTGAAATAGCAGGGAGCGAAGAGACCCAGTACTTC.

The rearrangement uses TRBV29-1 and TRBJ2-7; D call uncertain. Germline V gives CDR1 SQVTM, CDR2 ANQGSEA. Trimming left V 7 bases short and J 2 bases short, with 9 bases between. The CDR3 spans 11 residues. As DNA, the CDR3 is TGCAGCGGAAAGAGTACCTACGAGCAGTACTTC. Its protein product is CSGKSTYEQYF.

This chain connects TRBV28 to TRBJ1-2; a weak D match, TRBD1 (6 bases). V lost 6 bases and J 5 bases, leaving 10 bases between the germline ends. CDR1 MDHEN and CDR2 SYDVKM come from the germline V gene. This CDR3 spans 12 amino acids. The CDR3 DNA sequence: TGTGCCAGCAGGACGGGACATTATGGCTACACCTTC. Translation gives CASRTGHYGYTF.

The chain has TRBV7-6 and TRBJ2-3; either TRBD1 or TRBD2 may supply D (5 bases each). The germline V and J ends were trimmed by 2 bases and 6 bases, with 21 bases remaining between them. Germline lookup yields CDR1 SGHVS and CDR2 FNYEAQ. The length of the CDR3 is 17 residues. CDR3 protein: CASSLLTLVGGPDTQYF. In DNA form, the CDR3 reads TGTGCCAGCAGCTTACTCACGCTAGTTGGGGGTCCCGATACGCAGTATTTT.

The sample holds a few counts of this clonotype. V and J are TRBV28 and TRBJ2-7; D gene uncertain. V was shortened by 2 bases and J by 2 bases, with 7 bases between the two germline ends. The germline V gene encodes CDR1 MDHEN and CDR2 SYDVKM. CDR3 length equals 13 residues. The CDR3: CASSLATAYEQYF. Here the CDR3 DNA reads TGTGCCAGCAGTTTAGCCACTGCCTACGAGCAGTACTTC.

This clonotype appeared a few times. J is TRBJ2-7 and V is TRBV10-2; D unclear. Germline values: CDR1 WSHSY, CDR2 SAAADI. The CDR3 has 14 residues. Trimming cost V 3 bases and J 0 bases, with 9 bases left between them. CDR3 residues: CASSDSLSSYEQYF. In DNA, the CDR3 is TGCGCCAGCAGTGACTCTCTAAGCTCCTACGAGCAGTACTTC.

CDR3 loop: CASSFGQGLDDEQFF. In DNA form, the CDR3 reads TGTGCCAGCAGTTTTGGTCAGGGGCTCGACGATGAGCAGTTCTTC. The chain recombines TRBV28 with TRBJ2-1, with D maybe TRBD1 (6 bases). Germline V gives CDR1 MDHEN, CDR2 SYDVKM. Between the trimmed V and J ends, which lost 3 bases and 8 bases, there was a span of 17 bases. CDR3 length equals 15 residues.

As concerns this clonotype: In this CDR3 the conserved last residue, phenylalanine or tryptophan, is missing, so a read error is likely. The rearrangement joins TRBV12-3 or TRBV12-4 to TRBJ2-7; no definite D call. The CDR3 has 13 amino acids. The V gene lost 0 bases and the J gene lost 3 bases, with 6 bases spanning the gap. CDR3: CASSLALGYEQYL. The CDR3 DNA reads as TGTGCCAGCAGTTTAGCGCTTGGCTACGAGCAGTACTTA.

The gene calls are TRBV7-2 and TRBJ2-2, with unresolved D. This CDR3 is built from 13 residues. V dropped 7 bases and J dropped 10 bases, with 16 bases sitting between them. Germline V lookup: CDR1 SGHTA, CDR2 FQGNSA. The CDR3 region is CASIQRAAVELFF. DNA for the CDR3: TGTGCCAGCATTCAAAGGGCTGCCGTGGAGCTGTTTTTT.

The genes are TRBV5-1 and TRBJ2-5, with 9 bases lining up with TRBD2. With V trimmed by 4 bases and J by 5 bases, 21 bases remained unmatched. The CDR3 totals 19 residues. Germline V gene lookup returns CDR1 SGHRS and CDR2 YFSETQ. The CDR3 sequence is CASSPPPSLTEREVETQYF. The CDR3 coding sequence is TGCGCCAGCAGCCCACCTCCGTCACTTACGGAGCGGGAGGTGGAGACCCAGTACTTC. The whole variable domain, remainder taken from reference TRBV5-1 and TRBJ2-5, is KAGVTQTPRYLIKTRGQQVTLSCSPISGHRSVSWYQQTPGQGLQFLFEYFSETQRNKGNFPGRFSGRQFSNSRSEMNVSTLELGDSALYLCASSPPPSLTEREVETQYFGPGTRLLVL.

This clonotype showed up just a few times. The CDR3 DNA reads TGTGCCAGCAAAAGAGGGCAGGGGGCTTTGGGCAATCAGCCCCAGCATTTT. It translates to CASKRGQGALGNQPQHF. The chain combines TRBV28 with TRBJ1-5; 8 nucleotides align to TRBD1. V dropped 7 bases and J dropped 2; count of bases not matched to a gene: 13. The CDR3 has 17 amino acids. Looked up from germline, CDR1 is MDHEN and CDR2 is SYDVKM.

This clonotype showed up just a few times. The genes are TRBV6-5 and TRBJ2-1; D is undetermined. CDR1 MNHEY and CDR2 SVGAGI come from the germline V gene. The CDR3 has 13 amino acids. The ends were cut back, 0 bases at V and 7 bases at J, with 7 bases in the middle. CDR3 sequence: CASSYSRYNEQFF. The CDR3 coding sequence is TGTGCCAGCAGTTACTCGAGGTATAATGAGCAGTTCTTC.

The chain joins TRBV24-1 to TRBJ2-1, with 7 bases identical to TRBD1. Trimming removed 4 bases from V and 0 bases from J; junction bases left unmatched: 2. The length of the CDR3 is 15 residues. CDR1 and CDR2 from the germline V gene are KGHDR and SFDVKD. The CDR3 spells CATSDRDSSYNEQFF. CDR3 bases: TGTGCCACCAGTGACAGGGACAGCTCCTACAATGAGCAGTTCTTC.

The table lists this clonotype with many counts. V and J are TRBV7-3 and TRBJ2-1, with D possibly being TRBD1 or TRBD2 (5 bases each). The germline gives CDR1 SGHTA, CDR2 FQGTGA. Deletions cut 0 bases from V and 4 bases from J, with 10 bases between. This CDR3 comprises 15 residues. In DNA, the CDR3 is TGTGCCAGCAGCTTAACCTGGGACGGATACAATGAGCAGTTCTTC. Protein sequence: CASSLTWDGYNEQFF.

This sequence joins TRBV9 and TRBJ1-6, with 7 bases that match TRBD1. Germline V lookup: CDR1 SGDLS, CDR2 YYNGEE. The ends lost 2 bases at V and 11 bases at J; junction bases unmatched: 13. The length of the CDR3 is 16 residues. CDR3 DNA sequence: TGTGCCAGCAGCGTGGGACAGACAGGTGGGCAAGCACCCCTCCACTTT. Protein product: CASSVGQTGGQAPLHF.

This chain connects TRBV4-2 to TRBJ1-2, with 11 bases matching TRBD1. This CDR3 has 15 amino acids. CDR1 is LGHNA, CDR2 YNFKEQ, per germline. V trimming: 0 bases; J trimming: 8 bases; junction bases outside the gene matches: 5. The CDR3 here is CASSQELGQGGGYTF. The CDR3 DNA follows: TGTGCCAGCAGCCAAGAGCTGGGACAGGGGGGAGGCTACACCTTC.

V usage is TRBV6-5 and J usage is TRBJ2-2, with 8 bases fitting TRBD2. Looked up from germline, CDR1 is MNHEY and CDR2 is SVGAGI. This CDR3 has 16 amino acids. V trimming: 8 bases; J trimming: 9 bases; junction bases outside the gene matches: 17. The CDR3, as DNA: TGTGCCAGCCTACCGATGACGGGGGGGCCTCCGAGGGAGCTGTTTTTT. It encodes CASLPMTGGPPRELFF.

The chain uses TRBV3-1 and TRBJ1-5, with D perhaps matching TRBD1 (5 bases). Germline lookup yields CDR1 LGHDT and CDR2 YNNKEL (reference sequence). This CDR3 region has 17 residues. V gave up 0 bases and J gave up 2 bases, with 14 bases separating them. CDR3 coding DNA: TGTGCCAGCAGCCAAGAAAGGTCCGAAGGGGGCAATCAGCCCCAGCATTTT. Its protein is CASSQERSEGGNQPQHF. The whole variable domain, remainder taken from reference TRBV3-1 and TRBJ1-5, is DTAVSQTPKYLVTQMGNDKSIKCEQNLGHDTMYWYKQDSKKFLKIMFSYNNKELIINETVPNRFSPKSPDKAHLNLHINSLELGDSAVYFCASSQERSEGGNQPQHFGDGTRLSIL.

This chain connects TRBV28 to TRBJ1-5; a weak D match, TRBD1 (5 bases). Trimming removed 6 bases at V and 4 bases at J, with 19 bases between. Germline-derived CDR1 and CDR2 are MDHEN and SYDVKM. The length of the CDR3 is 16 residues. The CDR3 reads CASSLKGTPWNQPQHF. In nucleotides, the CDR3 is TGTGCCAGCAGCCTAAAGGGGACTCCATGGAATCAGCCCCAGCATTTT.

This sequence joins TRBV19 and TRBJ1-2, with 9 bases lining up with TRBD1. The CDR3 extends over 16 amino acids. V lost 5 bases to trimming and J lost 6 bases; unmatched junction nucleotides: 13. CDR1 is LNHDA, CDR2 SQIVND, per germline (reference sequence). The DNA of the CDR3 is TGTGCCAGTAGTGATACCGGGACAGGGCCCGTGAATGGCTACACCTTC. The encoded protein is CASSDTGTGPVNGYTF.

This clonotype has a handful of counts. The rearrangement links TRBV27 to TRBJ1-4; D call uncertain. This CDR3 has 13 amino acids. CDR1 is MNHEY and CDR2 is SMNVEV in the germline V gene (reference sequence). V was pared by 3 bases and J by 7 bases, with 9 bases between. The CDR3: CASSLRAVEKLFF. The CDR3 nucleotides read TGTGCCAGCAGTTTGCGGGCCGTTGAAAAACTGTTTTTT.

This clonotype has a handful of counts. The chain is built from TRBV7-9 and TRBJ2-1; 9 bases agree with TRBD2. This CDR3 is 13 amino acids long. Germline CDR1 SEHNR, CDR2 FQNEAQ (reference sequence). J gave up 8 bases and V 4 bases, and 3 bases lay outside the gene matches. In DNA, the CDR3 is TGTGCCAGCAGCTACCGGACTAGCGATGAGCAGTTCTTC. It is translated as CASSYRTSDEQFF.

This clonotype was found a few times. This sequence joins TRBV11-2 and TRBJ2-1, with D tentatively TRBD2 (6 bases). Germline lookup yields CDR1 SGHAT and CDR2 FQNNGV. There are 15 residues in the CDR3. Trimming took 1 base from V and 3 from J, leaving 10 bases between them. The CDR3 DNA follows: TGTGCCAGCAGCTTAGTTCCGGGAGACTACAATGAGCAGTTCTTC. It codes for CASSLVPGDYNEQFF.

As DNA, the CDR3 is TGTGCCAGTGAAATGGGACTTTCTAACACCGGGGAGCTGTTTTTT. Amino acids: CASEMGLSNTGELFF. The chain joins TRBV12-3 or TRBV12-4 to TRBJ2-2, with D possibly matching TRBD2 (6 bases). V was cut by 9 bases and J by 2 bases, with 16 bases left in between. This CDR3 is built from 15 residues.

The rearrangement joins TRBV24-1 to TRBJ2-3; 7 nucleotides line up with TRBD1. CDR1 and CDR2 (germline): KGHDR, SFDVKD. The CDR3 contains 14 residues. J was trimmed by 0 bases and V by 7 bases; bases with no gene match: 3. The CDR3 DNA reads TGTGCCACCAGGGGGACAGCTAGCACAGATACGCAGTATTTT. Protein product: CATRGTASTDTQYF.